Listed here are 14 T cell receptor beta chains from one sample, sequenced in a study of shared clonotypes between healthy human individuals. Method: immunoSEQ multiplex PCR; TCRdb's copy keeps in-frame clones and lacks some. The table lists fewer than 1.8 million clones, approximately 98.5% of them singletons. The material sequenced was naive CD4+ T cells sorted from blood. Subset denoted: CD45RA+ positively selected. These receptors were obtained from a man between 25 and 39 years old in good health.

V and J are TRBV14 and TRBJ2-5; 12 nucleotides line up with TRBD2. Trimming removed 5 bases from V and 5 bases from J; junction bases left unmatched: 6. The CDR3 has 15 residues. Germline CDR1 is SGHDN and CDR2 is FVKESK. Here the CDR3 reads CASSIGLAGPETQYF. CDR3 sequence (DNA): TGTGCCAGCAGCATAGGACTAGCGGGACCCGAGACCCAGTACTTC. Looking up the rest from reference TRBV14 and TRBJ2-5 gives the full variable domain: EAGVTQFPSHSVIEKGQTVTLRCDPISGHDNLYWYRRVMGKEIKFLLHFVKESKQDESGMPNNRFLAERTGGTYSTLKVQPAELEDSGVYFCASSIGLAGPETQYFGPGTRLLVL.

This rearrangement joins TRBV29-1 to TRBJ2-5; 8 bases fit TRBD1. This CDR3 has 14 amino acids. Germline CDR1 reads SQVTM; CDR2 reads ANQGSEA. Trimming took 5 bases from V and 2 from J; bases not matched to a gene: 7. CDR3 in DNA: TGCAGCGTTCTTAGGACAGGGCTTCAAGAGACCCAGTACTTC. This translates into CSVLRTGLQETQYF.

In regard to this clone: At one end, the junction sequence differs from germline, possibly due to a read error. The chain joins TRBV28 to TRBJ2-5, with TRBD2 identical over 8 bases. CDR1 and CDR2 from the germline V gene are MDHEN and SYDVKM. The CDR3 spans 16 residues. As DNA, the CDR3 is TGTGCCAGCGGTTTTGGAGCGGGAGACGGCCAAGAGACCCAGTACTTC. Its translation: CASGFGAGDGQETQYF.

The gene calls are TRBV9 and TRBJ1-2; weak D call: TRBD1 (5 bases). The CDR3 is 15 amino acids. Trimming removed 0 bases from V and 3 bases from J, with 12 bases in between. Per germline, CDR1 SGDLS and CDR2 YYNGEE. CDR3 sequence (DNA): TGTGCCAGCAGCGTAGCTGGGCAGGGCTACTATGGCTACACCTTC. It is translated as CASSVAGQGYYGYTF.

V gene TRBV18 combines with J gene TRBJ2-1; unclear D gene. This CDR3 has 13 residues. Germline CDR1 and CDR2: KGHSH and LQKENI. V lost 4 bases to trimming and J lost 7 bases, with 11 bases between them. This chain's CDR3 is CASSLKTTNEQFF. CDR3 nucleotides: TGTGCCAGCTCACTAAAGACAACGAATGAGCAGTTCTTC.

The chain is built from TRBV9 and TRBJ2-5; D ambiguous. Trimming removed 6 bases at V and 3 bases at J, with 18 bases between. Germline V lookup: CDR1 SGDLS, CDR2 YYNGEE. CDR3 length: 15 residues. CDR3 loop: CASTKGGVPKETQYF. DNA for the CDR3: TGTGCCAGCACCAAGGGCGGCGTCCCCAAAGAGACCCAGTACTTC.

This rearrangement joins TRBV7-5 to TRBJ2-7. TRBV7-5 is marked as a pseudogene. CDR3 length: 16 amino acids. In DNA form, the CDR3 reads TGTGTCAGAAGCCTAAGTTTGGGTCCCGCTCCCTACGAGCAGTACTTC. Residues: CVRSLSLGPAPYEQYF.

This clone was observed once. This chain uses TRBV9 with TRBJ1-1, with 7 bases identical to TRBD1. CDR1 is SGDLS and CDR2 is YYNGEE in the germline V gene. J lost 0 bases, V lost 4 bases, and 6 bases had no gene match. The CDR3 covers 15 residues. The CDR3 here is CASSLGDRMNTEAFF. The CDR3 nucleotides read TGTGCCAGCAGCCTGGGGGACAGAATGAACACTGAAGCTTTCTTT.

The CDR3 nucleotides are TGTGCCAGCTCACCATTGTTTGAACTAGCCAAAAACATTCAGTACTTC. Amino acid sequence: CASSPLFELAKNIQYF. This sequence joins TRBV18 and TRBJ2-4; the D is unclear. Trimming left V 2 bases short and J 0 bases short, with 11 bases between. CDR1 is KGHSH and CDR2 is LQKENI in the germline V gene. The CDR3 has 16 amino acids.

V gene TRBV28 combines with J gene TRBJ2-7; a weak D match, TRBD1 (6 bases). This CDR3 spans 17 amino acids. Trimming removed 3 bases from V and 0 bases from J, with 18 bases in between. The germline CDR1 and CDR2 sequences are MDHEN and SYDVKM. This chain's CDR3 is CASSFDLTGKSSYEQYF. The CDR3, as DNA: TGTGCCAGCAGTTTTGATCTGACAGGAAAGAGCTCCTACGAGCAGTACTTC.

V and J are TRBV7-2 and TRBJ2-2; 8 positions agree with TRBD1. Germline assignment: CDR1 SGHTA and CDR2 FQGNSA. V shed 5 bases and J 5 bases; nucleotides not matched to a gene: 10. The CDR3 loop spans 16 amino acids. This chain's CDR3 is CASSSGQGPLTGELFF. Here the CDR3 DNA reads TGTGCCAGCAGCAGCGGACAGGGTCCCCTTACCGGGGAGCTGTTTTTT.

This chain joins TRBV5-1 and TRBJ2-2; TRBD1 aligns across 7 bases. The V gene's germline CDR1 is SGHRS and CDR2 YFSETQ. The trim removed 4 bases at V and 6 bases at J, leaving 12 bases unmatched. The CDR3 contains 16 residues. The CDR3 loop reads CASSPRTGAMAGELFF. DNA of the CDR3: TGCGCCAGCAGCCCCAGGACAGGCGCCATGGCCGGGGAGCTGTTTTTT.

The chain links TRBV7-9 to TRBJ1-2; weak D call: TRBD1 (6 bases). The germline V gene encodes CDR1 SEHNR and CDR2 FQNEAQ (reference sequence). This CDR3 contains 14 residues. The ends were cut back, 0 bases at V and 2 bases at J, with 7 bases in the middle. The CDR3 here is CASSLATGNYGYTF. The DNA of the CDR3 is TGTGCCAGCAGCTTAGCGACAGGAAACTATGGCTACACCTTC.

The chain uses TRBV5-1 and TRBJ2-1; 7 bases are a match to TRBD2. From germline, CDR1 is SGHRS and CDR2 YFSETQ. The CDR3 spans 15 residues. Trimming at V came to 4 bases and at J to 2 bases, leaving 6 bases not matched to a gene. The CDR3 loop is CASSPTSPTYNEQFF. The CDR3 DNA reads as TGCGCCAGCAGCCCGACTAGCCCCACCTACAATGAGCAGTTCTTC.